What follows describes a single T cell receptor beta chain. Per the study methods: Estimation of nucleated cell counts was performed using reference gene primer amplification. Profiling relied on immunoSEQ multiplex PCR, and the TCRdb table lists in-frame clones only, not all of them. The V and J calls and clone size come from that table; D and trimming were worked out from the DNA. In the table there are hundreds of thousands of clones, 75% to 90% of which are singletons. V gave up 0 bases and J gave up 11 bases, with 22 bases separating them. CDR1 is SGHRS, CDR2 YFSETQ, per germline. CDR3 length: 16 residues. This specimen comes from a study of blood T cell repertoires in COVID-19. On the study more broadly: T cells, B-cell-depleted T cells, or PBMCs provided the cDNA or gDNA that served as material.

This study enrolled people aged 18 to 89 from 24 US geographic areas. Donors of Cohort 3 who recovered were those that had two negative PCRs, clearance, or symptom resolution. Sequenced material: PBMCs or T cells enriched from blood (not recorded which). The clonotype was recovered from a man aged 25-45 years who had recovered from COVID-19. The chain has TRBV5-1 and TRBJ2-3; D might be TRBD1 (5 bases). Here the CDR3 DNA reads TGCGCCAGCAGCTTGGGGGGCGCCCCGGCACTCTCAAGGCAGTATTTT. Amino acids: CASSLGGAPALSRQYF.